The following is a T cell receptor beta chain sequence with its context. The data derive from a study of blood T cell repertoires in COVID-19. The data were produced by immunoSEQ multiplex PCR, yet TCRdb's version contains in-frame clones alone and is incomplete. The sample has fewer than 200,000 clones, roughly 87% seen once; the top ten hold 20% to 25%. Trimming removed 2 bases from V and 4 bases from J, with 12 bases in between. Per the germline V gene, CDR1 is MDHEN and CDR2 is SYDVKM. The CDR3 has 16 amino acids. The rearrangement uses TRBV28 and TRBJ2-6; D is perhaps TRBD2 (5 bases). The sequence was collected from a man aged 55 to 70 with active or convalescent COVID-19. Sequenced input: peripheral blood. The CDR3 protein is CASSLARGDGANVLTF. The CDR3 DNA follows: TGTGCCAGCAGTTTAGCTCGGGGAGACGGGGCCAACGTCCTGACTTTC.